The text below deals with one T cell receptor beta chain. This clone was counted a few times. Its antigen target is currently unknown. Base quality data are lacking; no much larger clone is found one base away. This record belongs to a study of cytomegalovirus exposure and HLA in healthy donors (dated by TCRdb to about 2017). The study in broad terms: According to an earlier analysis of a few hundred of the donors, about 170 million T cells yielded 90 million to 130 million unique TCR beta sequences and 276 Gb of sequence data. About 320 gigabases of sequencing data and tens of millions of unique TCR sequences were included in an early release covering about 600 HLA-typed donors. Of the approximately 370 genotyped donors, roughly 80% were placed in the genetic ancestry cluster associated with self-reported Caucasian donors. The study aimed to test whether cataloging public T cell receptors could reveal signatures of past pathogen exposure. Using immunosequencing, the study profiled T cell repertoires from around 670 subjects and related those repertoires to cytomegalovirus serostatus. Along with the approximately 650-subject first cohort, a separate validation cohort of over a hundred different subjects was used. To predict cytomegalovirus infection status, the study combined high-throughput TCR immunosequencing, statistical association of individual TCRs with disease status, and machine learning. In a later analysis, previously published TCR beta repertoires from hundreds of donors were re-analyzed and high-resolution HLA genotyping was added so that TCR occurrence patterns could be studied. In the later analysis, no new phenotypic data were used to find candidate immune exposures; instead, reliance was placed on TCR beta sequences and their occurrence across donors. In an earlier analysis of 587 of the donors, high-throughput TCR beta sequencing was used to judge whether each TCR beta V gene segment behaved as functional or pseudogenic. Donor age, sex, ethnicity and CMV serostatus were compiled alongside the repertoire data. A later genetic analysis used genome-wide SNP genotypes for about 55% of the 666 donors, treating that subset as a discovery cohort. Every discovery cohort repertoire had been produced on one sequencing platform. Class I and class II HLA loci were covered by the typing at four-digit resolution. The number of donors typed differed by locus, with 629-630 for A, B, C, DRB1 and DQB1, around 520 for DQA1, about 610 for DPA1, and roughly 450 for DPB1. Roughly five DR-DQ haplotypes were handled as single units for association and clustering because linkage in the cohort was strong. Among 398 genotyped donors of the cohort, an average of about 240,000 unique TCR beta nucleotide sequences was sequenced per donor, of which about 18% were non-productive. Broader findings and caveats from the paper: A cluster of highly shared sequence variants was judged likely to be a technical artifact of the sequencing pipeline. At a false discovery rate of 0.05, a later analysis linked 16,951 TCR beta sequences to specific HLA alleles. The study listed 170 or so TCR beta chains as associated with cytomegalovirus. When HLA alleles, especially DR and DQ, strongly co-occurred, TCR associations were difficult to assign to individual alleles. In a later analysis, the rate of TCR association differed among HLA loci, with DRB1 alleles having the most associated TCRs and HLA-C alleles having the fewest. A further reported finding was that TCR beta sequences accurately predicted the HLA-A and HLA-B alleles for most subjects in the first cohort. Broadly in line with IMGT annotations, most TCR beta V segments showed up in productive rearrangements about 87% or about 30% of the time in an earlier analysis of several hundred of the donors. Cytomegalovirus status was reported to be diagnosed by the classifier with high specificity and sensitivity in both the original and validation cohorts. A later analysis reported that several top co-occurrence clusters appeared linked to parvovirus B19, influenza, CMV and Epstein-Barr virus. Across donors, most TCR sequences were observed very rarely, whereas some public TCRs were present in many individuals. According to the authors, the approach could potentially be generalized to other disease states and immunological phenotypes. A later genetic analysis reported fewer N-insertions in productive TCRs among donors in an Asian-associated ancestry cluster than the roughly 720-donor mean. Most CMV-associated TCR beta chains appeared to be HLA-restricted in a later analysis, and the HLA associations seemed to be driven largely by CMV exposure. For the cohort, immune exposure information was limited to CMV serostatus. In vitro tests confirmed that a few of the cytomegalovirus-associated TCR beta chains recognize cytomegalovirus antigens. Linkage disequilibrium might explain the correlated functional status among segregating V segments, but an unknown experimental factor could not be ruled out. Because counts were too low, roughly 17 rarely observed V segments, including chromosome 9 orphons, were left out of the earlier analysis of some 640 of the donors. The presence/absence analyses assumed that sequencing depth was roughly uniform across donors, and that assumption may not be true. The 87-base-pair reads could not distinguish some IMGT-functional V segments, including TRBV6-2 and TRBV6-3, so those segments were excluded. V-gene and J-gene trimming of TCR beta chains was associated with a missense DCLRE1C variant in a later genetic analysis, and the association was replicated in an independent cohort. Compared with equally common non-associated chains, HLA-associated TCR beta chains in a later analysis were more clonally expanded and had lower generation probabilities. In this cohort, only TCR beta chains were sequenced, and detectable features were limited by the absence of alpha or paired-chain data. Because HLA typing was unavailable for some donors at each locus, only the typed subset was used in association tests.

CDR1 and CDR2 are drawn from the germline V gene: MGHRA, YSYEKL. Cut back by 3 bases and 1 base, the V and J ends lie 18 bases apart. There are 17 amino acids in the CDR3, from cysteine to phenylalanine inclusive. Here the CDR3 DNA is all that survives: 51 bases in frame from base 1. Libraries came from the immunoSEQ multiplex PCR assay. For the multiplex PCR, a mixture combining 60 forward primers for TCR Vbeta segments and 13 reverse primers for TCR Jbeta segments was used. A multiplex PCR assay on genomic DNA amplified the CDR3 region of rearranged TCR beta genes. On the Illumina HiSeq System, the amplified TCR beta libraries were sequenced as 87-base-pair reads. The study's processing was this. A later analysis counted 75 million to 100 million unique TCR beta chains across the 666 repertoires, and some 11 million of these chains were shared by at least two donors. Raw reads were error-corrected and collapsed into unique sequences by a nearest-neighbor algorithm in which closely related sequences were merged to remove PCR and sequencing errors. CDR3 sequences were aligned to IMGT reference sequences to assign V, D and J gene segments. For a sequence to be retained, a match of at least six nucleotides was required to both a V gene segment and a J gene segment. Rearrangements were called productive when the CDR3 lacked stop codons and stayed in frame with V and J; all others were non-productive. CDR3 was defined according to IMGT convention as the region running from the second conserved V-encoded cysteine to the conserved J-encoded phenylalanine. Sequences without an unambiguous match to a single V gene segment were excluded from the earlier analysis of approximately 600 of the donors. In an earlier analysis of 587 of the donors, V segments were called functional above 56.7% productive rearrangements and were called segregating when the between-donor standard deviation exceeded 5%. A statistical classification framework was developed to diagnose cytomegalovirus status using the catalog of TCR beta chain sequences. In a later analysis, V and J genes were assigned by comparing TCR nucleotide sequences against IMGT/GENE-DB human TR gene sequences. The TCRdist pipeline was used in a later analysis to assign CDR3 sequences and most-parsimonious VDJ recombination scenarios. In a later analysis, each TCR beta chain was defined by its CDR3 amino acid sequence together with its V-gene family, and reads lacking a unique V-gene family were excluded. To address suspected cross-contamination and a sequencing artifact, a later analysis removed approximately 590 highly shared, low-generation-probability nucleotide sequences. For each public chain, a later analysis derived a clonal expansion index from normalized ranks of inferred template counts within each repertoire. In a later analysis, generation probabilities were computed with a VDJ recombination model fitted to out-of-frame rearrangements, and the resulting probabilities were checked against IGoR. A later analysis scored TCR-TCR, TCR-HLA and TCR-CMV co-occurrence with hypergeometric tests, applying a repertoire-size bias correction to TCR pairs. False discovery rates were estimated in a later analysis by permuting HLA or CMV assignments 20 times. In a later analysis, co-occurring TCRs were grouped using DBSCAN, and TCRdist sequence similarity was added for clustering within HLA-allele-positive subsets. Repertoires with fewer than 30,000 or more than 120,000 public chains were left out of co-occurrence clustering, as were about five repertoires with anomalous nucleotide sharing. In its TCRdb copy, this immuneACCESS table keeps in-frame sequences only and misses some clones. Where compared with another copy, unresolved V genes explain less than half of these, and the others have no known cause. The V and J calls and clone size come from that table; D and trimming were worked out from the DNA. A total of fewer than 250,000 clones appear in this sample, about 83% of them only once. The ten most abundant clones make up 10% of the sample.

The cohort was made up of around 720 healthy bone marrow donors. All cohort members were sampled while nominally healthy, although unrecorded immune exposures were likely present. The donor tested CMV seropositive, placing the donor among the 310 or so seropositive members of the cohort. Every donor gave a peripheral blood sample, and the peripheral blood mononuclear cells from that sample were used for TCR beta sequencing. The Qiagen DNeasy Blood Extraction Kit was used to extract genomic DNA from the blood cell samples. Sequencing used PBMCs. The sequence joins TRBV4-1 to TRBJ1-1, and TRBD1 may be the D gene, going by 6 matching bases. The sequence was obtained from a woman between 45 and 65 years old in good health and CMV-seropositive. The CDR3 region has the sequence CASSHTGGDTRNTEAFF. The DNA sequence follows: TGCGCCAGCAGCCACACGGGGGGGGACACCCGGAACACTGAAGCTTTCTTT.